This T cell receptor (beta chain) was sequenced for a study of cytomegalovirus exposure and HLA in healthy donors. With 60 Vbeta and 13 Jbeta primers, the PCR was carried out. Assay used: immunoSEQ multiplex PCR; TCRdb lists only in-frame clones, some missing. Of about 91,000 clones in the sample, approximately 86% were seen once. V lost 2 bases and J 1 base, leaving 16 bases between the germline ends. The germline V gene has CDR1 GTSNPN and CDR2 SVGIG (reference sequence). CDR3 length equals 16 residues. The sequence came from a man aged 25 to 45 in good health and CMV-seropositive. Sequenced input: PBMCs. The rearrangement links TRBV30 to TRBJ2-3; D remains unclear. CDR3 in amino acids: CAWSPLLLVGTDTQYF. CDR3 sequence (DNA): TGTGCCTGGAGTCCCCTCCTCCTAGTTGGCACAGATACGCAGTATTTT.